The present T cell receptor (beta chain) was sequenced within a study of cytomegalovirus exposure and HLA in healthy donors. Study-wide results and limits: When the data were analyzed later, several of the most significant clusters appeared to be linked to common viral pathogens. The sole available immune exposure information was CMV serostatus.

This clone was picked up one time. Its cognate antigen is unknown. The CDR3 length is 12 residues. Germline CDR1 SQVTM, CDR2 ANQGSEA. With 4 bases clipped from V and 5 bases from J, the junction kept 4 bases outside the gene matches. The PCR was carried out with 60 Vbeta primers and 13 Jbeta primers. Clones were read by immunoSEQ multiplex PCR, and TCRdb kept only the in-frame ones, dropping some. The data show under 200,000 clones, roughly 87% seen once. The V and J genes are TRBV29-1 and TRBJ2-5, with TRBD2 matching over 7 bases. The sequenced sample was PBMCs. The source is a woman between 50 and 59 years old in good health and CMV-seronegative. The CDR3 nucleotides read TGCAGCGTTGCCGCGGGAGTGGAGACCCAGTACTTC. Amino acid sequence: CSVAAGVETQYF.